This entry features one T cell receptor (beta chain) sequence. The ends lost 5 bases at V and 4 bases at J; junction bases unmatched: 10. The CDR3 sequence is 18 residues long. Germline lookup yields CDR1 SGHTA and CDR2 FQGTGA. This sample was taken from a study of blood T cell repertoires in COVID-19. Study-level information: COVID-19 samples collected from the United States, Italy and Spain covered acute and convalescent phases. The analysed material was cDNA or gDNA that came from T cells, B-cell-depleted T cells, or PBMCs.

Individuals aged roughly 18 to 100 years were recruited from 20 to 25 US areas. Participants were placed into cohorts based on the clinical history they reported. Sequencing was performed with immunoSEQ multiplex PCR; in TCRdb, only in-frame clones are kept and a portion is missing. The table includes 250,000 or so clones, 90% detected once. The chain is built from TRBV7-3 and TRBJ2-1; 14 bases are shared with TRBD2. The receptor was derived from a woman aged 25 to 39 with acute COVID-19. The sample taken for sequencing was PBMCs or T cells enriched from blood (not recorded which). Here the CDR3 DNA reads TGTGCCAGCAGCCCAGGGACTAGCGGGAGACTATCATACAATGAGCAGTTCTTC. It yields the protein CASSPGTSGRLSYNEQFF.